The 23 T cell receptor beta chains reported below all come from one sample, sequenced in a study of vaccination effects on CD4 cells after COVID-19. The method was immunoSEQ multiplex PCR; TCRdb's version includes in-frame clones alone and lacks a portion of them. The sample lists about 81,000 clones; around 74% were seen once. Within the ViraFEST assay, antigen-specific CD4+ T cells underwent expansion with viral peptide pools prior to sequencing. Following 10 days of culture, CD4+ T cells were isolated. Vaccination of participants consisted of two doses of either the BNT162b2 or mRNA-1273 vaccine. The antigens of these receptors remain unknown. The material sequenced was CD4+ T cells from PBMCs cultured with HCoV-OC43 spike peptides, taken after COVID-19 vaccination. This sample's subset: HCoV-OC43 spike overlapping peptide pool stimulation. The receptors here all came from a human donor who received a COVID-19 vaccine.

V is TRBV4-1 and J is TRBJ1-2; D possibly corresponds to TRBD1 (5 bases). Trimming took 1 base from V and 1 from J, leaving 13 bases between them. Germline V CDR1 and CDR2: MGHRA, YSYEKL. The CDR3 loop spans 16 amino acids. The CDR3: CASSQVGHGNNYGYTF. As DNA, the CDR3 is TGCGCCAGCAGCCAAGTAGGACACGGAAATAACTATGGCTACACCTTC.

In the case of this clone: A read error may produce the germline difference seen at one junction end. The CDR3 here is CASSLGGTGVF. Written as DNA, the CDR3 is TGTGCCAGCAGCTTAGGGGGGACAGGCGTCTTC. The chain employs TRBV7-9 and TRBJ1-2, with TRBD1 matching 8 bases. Germline assignment: CDR1 SEHNR and CDR2 FQNEAQ (reference sequence). This CDR3 has 11 amino acids. The complete variable domain, with remaining parts taken from reference TRBV7-9 and TRBJ1-2, reads DTGVSQNPRHKITKRGQNVTFRCDPISEHNRLYWYRQTLGQGPEFLTYFQNEAQLEKSRLLSDRFSAERPKGSFSTLEIQRTEQGDSAMYLCASSLGGTGVFGSGTRLTVV.

The chain recombines TRBV18 with TRBJ1-2; TRBD1 agrees at 7 bases. V dropped 1 base and J dropped 1; count of bases not matched to a gene: 9. This CDR3 contains 17 residues. CDR1 is KGHSH, CDR2 LQKENI, per germline. CDR3 amino acids: CASSPLRTGTDNYGYTF. As DNA, the CDR3 is TGTGCCAGCTCACCACTAAGAACGGGGACAGATAACTATGGCTACACCTTC. The full variable domain, completed using reference TRBV18 and TRBJ1-2, is NAGVMQNPRHLVRRRGQEARLRCSPMKGHSHVYWYRQLPEEGLKFMVYLQKENIIDESGMPKERFSAEFPKEGPSILRIQQVVRGDSAAYFCASSPLRTGTDNYGYTFGSGTRLTVV.

This clone was seen a handful of times. The rearrangement joins TRBV6-5 to TRBJ1-3, with 7 positions matching TRBD1. Trimming at V came to 5 bases and at J to 0 bases, leaving 1 base not matched to a gene. Germline-derived CDR1 and CDR2 are MNHEY and SVGAGI. The CDR3 spans 14 residues. CDR3 sequence reads: CASSRDSSGNTIYF. DNA of the CDR3: TGTGCCAGCAGTAGGGACAGCTCTGGAAACACCATATATTTT.

This chain links TRBV28 with TRBJ2-5; D is uncertain. This CDR3 region has 15 residues. Germline V gene lookup returns CDR1 MDHEN and CDR2 SYDVKM. Trimming removed 3 bases at V and 0 bases at J, with 11 bases between. In nucleotides, the CDR3 is TGTGCCAGCAGTTTTGGGTCCAGATACCAAGAGACCCAGTACTTC. Its protein is CASSFGSRYQETQYF.

This rearrangement joins TRBV7-2 to TRBJ2-2, with 7 bases matching TRBD2. The CDR3 loop spans 17 amino acids. Germline lookup yields CDR1 SGHTA and CDR2 FQGNSA. With V trimmed by 3 bases and J by 5 bases, 12 bases remained unmatched. CDR3 residues: CASSLDTSGLPTGELFF. The CDR3 bases are TGTGCCAGCAGCTTGGACACTTCGGGACTACCTACCGGGGAGCTGTTTTTT.

This chain links TRBV5-3 with TRBJ2-7; maybe TRBD2 (6 bases). TRBV5-3 is assigned to the ORF class and has an uncertain function. V was pared by 3 bases and J by 7 bases, with 11 bases between. This CDR3 is 12 amino acids long. CDR3 amino acids: CARSYLGGEQYV. The CDR3 DNA reads TGTGCCAGAAGCTACCTCGGGGGTGAGCAGTACGTC.

The chain links TRBV27 to TRBJ1-5, with TRBD1 as a possible D gene (5 bases). The germline V gene encodes CDR1 MNHEY and CDR2 SMNVEV (reference sequence). V dropped 6 bases and J dropped 0 bases, with 18 bases sitting between them. The CDR3 spans 17 residues. The CDR3 DNA is TGTGCCAGCAGACCCTCCGGGACGGATTATAGCAATCAGCCCCAGCATTTT. It is translated as CASRPSGTDYSNQPQHF.

This clone has a single count. The chain joins TRBV18 to TRBJ1-2; 9 bases line up with TRBD1. This CDR3 spans 16 amino acids. CDR1 and CDR2 (germline): KGHSH, LQKENI. The V and J ends lost 2 bases and 1 base, in that order; junction bases with no gene match: 5. DNA for the CDR3: TGTGCCAGCTCACCAACCGGGACAGGGCTTAACTATGGCTACACCTTC. Encoded protein: CASSPTGTGLNYGYTF.

Only one count was recorded for this clone. This chain's CDR3 is CAISVQRSTDTQYF. The CDR3 nucleotides are TGTGCCATCAGTGTTCAGCGGAGCACAGATACGCAGTATTTT. The chain is built from TRBV10-3 and TRBJ2-3, with TRBD2 as a possible D gene (5 bases). CDR1 ENHRY and CDR2 SYGVKD come from the germline V gene. Trimming stripped 4 bases from V and 0 bases from J, with 8 bases between. This CDR3 contains 14 residues.

The gene calls are TRBV5-4 and TRBJ2-2; 7 bases match TRBD1. From germline, CDR1 is SGHNT and CDR2 YYREEE (reference sequence). The junction had 1 base not matched to a gene; V was cut back by 4 bases and J by 1 base. The CDR3 has 14 amino acids. DNA for the CDR3: TGTGCCAGCAGCGACAGGGTGAACACCGGGGAGCTGTTTTTT. Its protein product is CASSDRVNTGELFF.

V usage is TRBV6-5 and J usage is TRBJ2-7; D is unresolved. Trimming pared 6 bases from V and 0 bases from J, leaving 9 bases between. CDR3 size: 13 residues. Looked up from germline, CDR1 is MNHEY and CDR2 is SVGAGI. This chain's CDR3 is CASRAASSYEQYV. DNA of the CDR3: TGTGCCAGCAGAGCAGCGAGCTCCTACGAGCAGTACGTC.

This chain links TRBV29-1 with TRBJ1-2, with TRBD1 matching 8 bases. CDR3 length: 13 amino acids. The J segment lost 4 bases and the V segment lost 7 bases, leaving 8 bases of the junction unmatched. The germline V gene has CDR1 SQVTM and CDR2 ANQGSEA. CDR3 in amino acids: CSADQGAGYGYTF. The CDR3 nucleotides are TGCAGCGCCGACCAGGGGGCAGGCTATGGCTACACCTTC.

A single count supports this clone. CDR3 region: CATSRDPRFNAGELFF. DNA for the CDR3: TGTGCCACCAGCAGAGATCCCAGGTTTAATGCCGGGGAGCTGTTTTTT. The V call is TRBV15, the J call TRBJ2-2; D gene uncertain. The V end lost 0 bases, the J end lost 6 bases, and 14 bases lay between the germline ends. Germline values: CDR1 LNHNV, CDR2 YYDKDF (reference sequence). This CDR3 has 16 residues.

This clone was counted a few times. V is TRBV7-3 and J is TRBJ1-2; 8 bases line up with TRBD1. Germline V gene data show CDR1 as SGHTA and CDR2 as FQGTGA. The CDR3 is 13 amino acids. Trimming cost V 5 bases and J 7 bases; bases outside gene matches: 6. The CDR3 sequence is CASSTTGGVGYTF. DNA of the CDR3: TGTGCCAGCAGCACTACAGGGGGAGTTGGCTACACCTTC.

V gene TRBV24-1 combines with J gene TRBJ2-3; D ambiguous. The CDR3 is 15 amino acids. V gave up 6 bases and J gave up 2 bases, with 14 bases separating them. In germline, CDR1 is KGHDR, CDR2 SFDVKD. The CDR3 DNA reads as TGTGCCACCAGTCCCCGAGACGGATTCACAGATACGCAGTATTTT. It translates to CATSPRDGFTDTQYF.

The V and J genes are TRBV7-9 and TRBJ2-1, with D perhaps matching TRBD2 (7 bases). This CDR3 comprises 15 residues. The germline V gene has CDR1 SEHNR and CDR2 FQNEAQ (reference sequence). Trimming cost V 5 bases and J 2 bases, with 13 bases left between them. The CDR3 region has the DNA TGTGCCAGCAGCCGAACGGGGGGCACCTACAATGAGCAGTTCTTC. Translated, it gives CASSRTGGTYNEQFF.

This chain uses TRBV27 with TRBJ1-5; 8 bases agree with TRBD1. V lost 7 bases to trimming and J lost 4 bases; unmatched junction nucleotides: 9. The CDR3 spans 15 residues. The germline CDR1 and CDR2 sequences are MNHEY and SMNVEV (reference sequence). This chain's CDR3 is CASKSAGGGNQPQHF. CDR3 sequence (DNA): TGTGCCAGCAAATCTGCAGGGGGCGGGAATCAGCCCCAGCATTTT.

The chain recombines TRBV19 with TRBJ1-1; D uncertain. This CDR3 has 14 amino acids. V lost 1 base to trimming and J lost 11 bases, with 17 bases between them. In germline, CDR1 is LNHDA, CDR2 SQIVND (reference sequence). The CDR3 reads CASSIGDISTRAFF. The CDR3 nucleotides read TGTGCCAGTAGTATAGGTGATATCTCCACGCGTGCTTTCTTT.

This clone was seen only a few times. The chain carries TRBV2 and TRBJ1-4; D is perhaps TRBD1 (6 bases). CDR1 is SNHLY and CDR2 is FYNNEI in the germline V gene. Trimming took off 6 bases at V and 4 bases at J, with 15 bases between the two ends. The CDR3 is 15 residues long. In nucleotides, the CDR3 is TGTGCCAGCAGGGCACAGGGCACCGATAATGAAAAACTGTTTTTT. Protein product: CASRAQGTDNEKLFF.

The rearrangement links TRBV7-2 to TRBJ2-7; 9 bases agree with TRBD1. The V and J ends lost 3 bases and 1 base, in that order; junction bases with no gene match: 4. The germline V gene has CDR1 SGHTA and CDR2 FQGNSA. The CDR3 loop spans 15 amino acids. Here the CDR3 reads CASSFNRGPSYEQYV. The CDR3 nucleotides read TGTGCCAGCAGCTTTAACAGGGGGCCGTCCTACGAGCAGTACGTC.

This clone was seen a single time. The rearrangement uses TRBV6-1 and TRBJ1-2; 7 bases agree with TRBD1. CDR3 size: 15 residues. Germline CDR1 MNHNS, CDR2 SASEGT. The junction had 5 bases not matched to a gene; V was cut back by 1 base and J by 3 bases. The CDR3 DNA reads TGTGCCAGCAGTGAAGGGGGAGGGGGCCACTATGGCTACACCTTC. It yields the protein CASSEGGGGHYGYTF.

The chain recombines TRBV6-4 with TRBJ2-5; TRBD2 is a possible D gene (5 bases). The germline gives CDR1 MRHNA, CDR2 SNTAGT. V was trimmed by 6 bases and J by 5 bases, leaving 13 bases between them. This CDR3 has 13 amino acids. The CDR3 DNA reads as TGTGCCAGCAGGAATTCGCCGGGGGAGACCCAGTACTTC. Translation gives CASRNSPGETQYF.